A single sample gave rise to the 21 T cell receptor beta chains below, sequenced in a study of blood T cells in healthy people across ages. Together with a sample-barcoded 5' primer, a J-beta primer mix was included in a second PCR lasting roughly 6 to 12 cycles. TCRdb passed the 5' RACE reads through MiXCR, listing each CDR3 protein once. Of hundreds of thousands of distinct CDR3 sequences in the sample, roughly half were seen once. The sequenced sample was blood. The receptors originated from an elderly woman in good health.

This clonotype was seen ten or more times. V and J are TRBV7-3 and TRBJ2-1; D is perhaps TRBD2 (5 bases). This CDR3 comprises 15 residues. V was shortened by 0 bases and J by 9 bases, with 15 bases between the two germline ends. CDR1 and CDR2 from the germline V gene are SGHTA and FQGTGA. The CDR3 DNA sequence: TGTGCCAGCAGCTTAACGGCAGCGGCCCCTAGTGAGCAGTTCTTC. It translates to CASSLTAAAPSEQFF.

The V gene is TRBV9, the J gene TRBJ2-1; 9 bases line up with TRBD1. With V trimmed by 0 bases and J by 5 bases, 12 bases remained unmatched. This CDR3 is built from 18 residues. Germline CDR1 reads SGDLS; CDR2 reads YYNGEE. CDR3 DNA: TGTGCCAGCAGCGTAGCCCCAACTCCGGGACAGGGAAACAATGAGCAGTTCTTC. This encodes CASSVAPTPGQGNNEQFF.

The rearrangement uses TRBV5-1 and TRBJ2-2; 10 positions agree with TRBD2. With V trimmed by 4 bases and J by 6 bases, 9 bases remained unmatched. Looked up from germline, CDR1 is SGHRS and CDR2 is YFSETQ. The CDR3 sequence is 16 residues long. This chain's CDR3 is CASSLSGRPRSGELFF. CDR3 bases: TGCGCCAGCAGCCTTAGCGGGAGGCCCCGGTCCGGGGAGCTGTTTTTT.

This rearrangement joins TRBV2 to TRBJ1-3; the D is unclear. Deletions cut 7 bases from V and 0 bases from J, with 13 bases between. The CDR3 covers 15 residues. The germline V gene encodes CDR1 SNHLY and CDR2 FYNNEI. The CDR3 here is CASTREGRSGNTIYF. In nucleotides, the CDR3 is TGTGCCAGCACCCGGGAAGGCCGCTCTGGAAACACCATATATTTT. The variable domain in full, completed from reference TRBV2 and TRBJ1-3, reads EPEVTQTPSHQVTQMGQEVILRCVPISNHLYFYWYRQILGQKVEFLVSFYNNEISEKSEIFDDQFSVERPDGSNFTLKIRSTKLEDSAMYFCASTREGRSGNTIYFGEGSWLTVV.

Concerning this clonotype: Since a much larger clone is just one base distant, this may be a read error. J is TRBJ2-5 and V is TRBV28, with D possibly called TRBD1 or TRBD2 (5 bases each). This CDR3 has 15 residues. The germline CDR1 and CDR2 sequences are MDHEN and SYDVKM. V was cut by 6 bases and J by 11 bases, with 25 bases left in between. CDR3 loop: CASSPGTASYNEQYF. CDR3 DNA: TGTGCCAGCAGCCCGGGGACGGCTTCCTACAATGAGCAGTACTTC.

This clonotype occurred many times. The CDR3 nucleotides read TGTGCCAGCAGAGCCCGGACTAGCGGAACTAGCACAGATACGCAGTATTTT. Its protein is CASRARTSGTSTDTQYF. The chain recombines TRBV2 with TRBJ2-3, with 10 bases identical to TRBD2. The ends lost 6 bases at V and 0 bases at J; junction bases unmatched: 9. CDR3 size: 17 residues. From germline, CDR1 is SNHLY and CDR2 FYNNEI.

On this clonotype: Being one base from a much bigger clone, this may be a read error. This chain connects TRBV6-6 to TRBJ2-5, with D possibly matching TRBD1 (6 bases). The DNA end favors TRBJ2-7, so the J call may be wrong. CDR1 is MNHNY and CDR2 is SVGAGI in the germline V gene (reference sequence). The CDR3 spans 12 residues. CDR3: CVSSGQISEQYF. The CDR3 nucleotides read TGTGTCAGCAGTGGACAGATCAGCGAGCAGTACTTC.

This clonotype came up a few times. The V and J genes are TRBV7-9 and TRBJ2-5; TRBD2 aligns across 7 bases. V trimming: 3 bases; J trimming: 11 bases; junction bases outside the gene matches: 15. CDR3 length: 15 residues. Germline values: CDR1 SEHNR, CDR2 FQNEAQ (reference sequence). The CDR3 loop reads CASSFTSVDYNEQYF. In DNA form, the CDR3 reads TGTGCCAGCAGCTTTACTAGCGTCGACTACAATGAGCAGTACTTC.

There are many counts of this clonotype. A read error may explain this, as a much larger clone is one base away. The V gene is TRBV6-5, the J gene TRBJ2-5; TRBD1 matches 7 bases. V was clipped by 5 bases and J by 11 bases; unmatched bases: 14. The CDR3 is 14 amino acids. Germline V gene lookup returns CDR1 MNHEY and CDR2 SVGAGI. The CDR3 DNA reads TGTGCCAGCAGTCTGACAGGGTCCGTCGATGAGCAGTACTTC. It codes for CASSLTGSVDEQYF.

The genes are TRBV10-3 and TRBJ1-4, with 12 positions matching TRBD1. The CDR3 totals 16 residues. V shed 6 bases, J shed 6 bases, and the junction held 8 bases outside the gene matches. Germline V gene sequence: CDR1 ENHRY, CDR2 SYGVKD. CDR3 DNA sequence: TGTGCCATCAGCGGGACAGGGGGCAATTTTCATGAAAAACTGTTTTTT. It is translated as CAISGTGGNFHEKLFF.

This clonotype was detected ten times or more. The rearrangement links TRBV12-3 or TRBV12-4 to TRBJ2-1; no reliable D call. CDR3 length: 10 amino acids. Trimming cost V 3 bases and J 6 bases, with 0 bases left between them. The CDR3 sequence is CASSFNEQFF. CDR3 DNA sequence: TGTGCCAGCAGTTTCAATGAGCAGTTCTTC.

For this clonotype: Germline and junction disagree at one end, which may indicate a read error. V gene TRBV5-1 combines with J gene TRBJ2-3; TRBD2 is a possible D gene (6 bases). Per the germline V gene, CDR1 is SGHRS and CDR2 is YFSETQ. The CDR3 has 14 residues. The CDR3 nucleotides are TGCACCAGCAGCTTGCTCGGGGGAACAGATACGCAGTATTTT. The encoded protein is CTSSLLGGTDTQYF.

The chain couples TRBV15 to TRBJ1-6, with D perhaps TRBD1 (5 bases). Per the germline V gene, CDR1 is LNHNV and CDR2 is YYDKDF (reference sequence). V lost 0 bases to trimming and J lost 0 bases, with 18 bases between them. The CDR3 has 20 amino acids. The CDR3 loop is CATSRDLTFSRDSYNSPLHF. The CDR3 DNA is TGTGCCACCAGCAGAGATCTAACCTTCTCCAGGGACTCCTATAATTCACCCCTCCACTTT.

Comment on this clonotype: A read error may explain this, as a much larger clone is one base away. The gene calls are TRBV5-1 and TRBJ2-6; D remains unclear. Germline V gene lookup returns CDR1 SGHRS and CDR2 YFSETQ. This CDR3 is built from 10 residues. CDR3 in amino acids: CAIAQNVPTF. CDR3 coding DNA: TGCGCCATTGCGCAAAACGTCCCGACTTTC. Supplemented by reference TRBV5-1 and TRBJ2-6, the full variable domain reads KAGVTQTPRYLIKTRGQQVTLSCSPISGHRSVSWYQQTPGQGLQFLFEYFSETQRNKGNFPGRFSGRQFSNSRSEMNVSTLELGDSALYLCAIAQNVPTFGAGSRLTVL.

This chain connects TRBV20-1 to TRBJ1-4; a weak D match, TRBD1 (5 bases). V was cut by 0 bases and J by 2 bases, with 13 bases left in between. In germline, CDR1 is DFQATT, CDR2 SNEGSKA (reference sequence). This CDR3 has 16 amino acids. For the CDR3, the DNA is TGCAGTGCTAGAGATTTAAGGGGAATCACTAATGAAAAACTGTTTTTT. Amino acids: CSARDLRGITNEKLFF.

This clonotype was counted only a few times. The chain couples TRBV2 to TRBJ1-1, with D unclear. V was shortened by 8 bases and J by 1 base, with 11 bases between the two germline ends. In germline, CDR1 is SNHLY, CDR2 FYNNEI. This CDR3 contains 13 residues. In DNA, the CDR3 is TGTGCCAGCCCCCCCGGGCAGAACACTGAAGCTTTCTTT. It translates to CASPPGQNTEAFF.

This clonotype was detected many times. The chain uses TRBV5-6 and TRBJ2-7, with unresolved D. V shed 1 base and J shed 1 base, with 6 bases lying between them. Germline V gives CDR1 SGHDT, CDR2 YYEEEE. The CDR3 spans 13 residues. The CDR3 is CASSLYLSYEQYF. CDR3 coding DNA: TGTGCCAGCAGCTTGTATTTATCCTACGAGCAGTACTTC.

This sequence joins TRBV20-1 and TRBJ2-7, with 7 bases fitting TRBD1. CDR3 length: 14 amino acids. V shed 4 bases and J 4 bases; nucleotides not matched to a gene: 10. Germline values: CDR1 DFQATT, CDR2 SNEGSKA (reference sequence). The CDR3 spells CSAIQGNPPYEQYF. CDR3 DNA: TGCAGTGCTATACAGGGGAACCCACCTTACGAGCAGTACTTC.

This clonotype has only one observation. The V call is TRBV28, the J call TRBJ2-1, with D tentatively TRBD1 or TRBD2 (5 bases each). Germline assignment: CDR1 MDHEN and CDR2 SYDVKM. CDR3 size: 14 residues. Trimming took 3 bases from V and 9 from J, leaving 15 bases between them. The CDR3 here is CASSFSQGVGEQFF. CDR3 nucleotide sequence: TGTGCCAGCAGTTTTTCCCAGGGAGTGGGTGAGCAGTTCTTC.

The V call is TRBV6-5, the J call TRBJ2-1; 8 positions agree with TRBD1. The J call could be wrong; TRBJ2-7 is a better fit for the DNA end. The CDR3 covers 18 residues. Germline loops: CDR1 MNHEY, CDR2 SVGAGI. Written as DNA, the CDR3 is TGTGCCAGCAGTTTCATTTCAGATCAGGGGGCTCCTACCTACGAGCAGTACTTC. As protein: CASSFISDQGAPTYEQYF.

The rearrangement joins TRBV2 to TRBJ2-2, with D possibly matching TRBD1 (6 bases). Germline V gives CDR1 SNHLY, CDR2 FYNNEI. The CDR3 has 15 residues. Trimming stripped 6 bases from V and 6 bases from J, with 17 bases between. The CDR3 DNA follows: TGTGCCAGCAGCCCGGACAGTCGATTGTCCGGGGAGCTGTTTTTT. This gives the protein CASSPDSRLSGELFF.